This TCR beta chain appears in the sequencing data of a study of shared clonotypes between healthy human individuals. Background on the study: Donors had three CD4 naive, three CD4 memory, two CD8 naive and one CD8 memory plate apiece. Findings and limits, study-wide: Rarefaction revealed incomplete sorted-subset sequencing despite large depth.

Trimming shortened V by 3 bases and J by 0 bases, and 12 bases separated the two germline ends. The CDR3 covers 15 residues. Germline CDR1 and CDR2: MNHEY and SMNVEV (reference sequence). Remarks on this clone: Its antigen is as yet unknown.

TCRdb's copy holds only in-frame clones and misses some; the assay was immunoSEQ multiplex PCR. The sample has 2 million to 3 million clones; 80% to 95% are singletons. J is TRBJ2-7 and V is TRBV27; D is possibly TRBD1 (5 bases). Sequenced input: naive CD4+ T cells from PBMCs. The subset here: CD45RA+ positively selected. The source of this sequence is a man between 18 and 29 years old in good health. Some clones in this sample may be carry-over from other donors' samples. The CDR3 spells CASSFPGALSYEQYF. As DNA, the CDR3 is TGTGCCAGCAGTTTTCCTGGGGCCCTCTCCTACGAGCAGTACTTC.